A single sample gave rise to the 14 T cell receptor beta chains below, sequenced in a study of blood T cell repertoires in COVID-19. Clones were sequenced by immunoSEQ multiplex PCR, and TCRdb holds only the in-frame ones, with some missing. The sample has approximately 140,000 clones, approximately 90% seen once. The sequenced sample was PBMCs or T cells enriched from blood (not recorded which). Every receptor here comes from a woman aged 40 to 50 who had been exposed to COVID-19.

CDR3 amino acids: CAVTGSGTEAFF. For the CDR3, the DNA is TGTGCCGTAACGGGGTCGGGCACTGAAGCTTTCTTT. V gene TRBV10-3 combines with J gene TRBJ1-1; D is ambiguous. The germline V and J ends were trimmed by 11 bases and 4 bases, with 14 bases remaining between them. The CDR3 has 12 amino acids. Germline-derived CDR1 and CDR2 are ENHRY and SYGVKD.

This chain uses TRBV19 with TRBJ2-7; a possible D gene is TRBD2 (6 bases). Trimming removed 4 bases from V and 4 bases from J, with 29 bases in between. The CDR3 contains 19 residues. Germline values: CDR1 LNHDA, CDR2 SQIVND (reference sequence). CDR3 nucleotide sequence: TGTGCCAGTAGTAAGGGGTCGGGATTGGATGGAGGGAGGCTATACGAGCAGTACTTC. Translated: CASSKGSGLDGGRLYEQYF.

The rearrangement joins TRBV19 to TRBJ1-3, with D possibly matching TRBD1 (5 bases). From germline, CDR1 is LNHDA and CDR2 SQIVND (reference sequence). CDR3 size: 11 residues. V was clipped by 7 bases and J by 4 bases, with 5 bases between them. The CDR3 loop reads CASTGGNTIYF. DNA for the CDR3: TGTGCCAGTACAGGGGGAAACACCATATATTTT.

The rearrangement links TRBV28 to TRBJ1-3, with D uncertain. V lost 5 bases, J lost 2 bases, and 10 bases lay in between. Germline lookup yields CDR1 MDHEN and CDR2 SYDVKM. The CDR3 sequence is 14 residues long. The CDR3 protein is CASSLRYPGNTIYF. Here the CDR3 DNA reads TGTGCCAGCAGTCTGAGGTATCCTGGAAACACCATATATTTT. The variable domain in full, completed from reference TRBV28 and TRBJ1-3, reads DVKVTQSSRYLVKRTGEKVFLECVQDMDHENMFWYRQDPGLGLRLIYFSYDVKMKEKGDIPEGYSVSREKKERFSLILESASTNQTSMYLCASSLRYPGNTIYFGEGSWLTVV.

This clone was found a few times. The genes are TRBV6-2 or TRBV6-3 and TRBJ2-1; tentatively, D is TRBD2 (5 bases). The length of the CDR3 is 13 residues. V lost 5 bases to trimming and J lost 4 bases, with 9 bases between them. Germline values: CDR1 MNHEY, CDR2 SVGEGT. DNA for the CDR3: TGTGCCAGCAGTAAACTAGATTACAATGAGCAGTTCTTC. Residues: CASSKLDYNEQFF.

The chain couples TRBV5-5 to TRBJ2-1; no definite D call. Germline V gene data show CDR1 as SGHKS and CDR2 as YYEKEE (reference sequence). This CDR3 has 14 residues. Trimming took 1 base from V and 8 from J, leaving 13 bases between them. CDR3 in amino acids: CASSLRPLIHEQFF. In DNA form, the CDR3 reads TGTGCCAGCAGCTTGCGCCCACTAATCCATGAGCAGTTCTTC.

This chain joins TRBV6-2 or TRBV6-3 and TRBJ1-5; tentatively, D is TRBD1 (5 bases). The germline V gene has CDR1 MNHEY and CDR2 SVGEGT. The V end was cut by 6 bases, the J end by 4 bases, with 16 bases between. CDR3 length: 15 residues. CDR3 sequence: CASSRAQQVNQPQHF. The CDR3 DNA sequence: TGTGCCAGCAGCCGAGCACAACAGGTTAATCAGCCCCAGCATTTT.

This clone appeared once. This chain connects TRBV19 to TRBJ1-2, with TRBD1 matching over 12 bases. J lost 7 bases, V lost 5 bases, and 5 bases had no gene match. CDR1 LNHDA and CDR2 SQIVND come from the germline V gene (reference sequence). CDR3 length equals 14 residues. The CDR3 DNA is TGTGCCAGTAGTGACCGGGACAGGGGGCCTGGCTACACCTTC. Protein: CASSDRDRGPGYTF. The full variable domain, its missing parts supplied by reference TRBV19 and TRBJ1-2, is DGGITQSPKYLFRKEGQNVTLSCEQNLNHDAMYWYRQDPGQGLRLIYYSQIVNDFQKGDIAEGYSVSREKKESFPLTVTSAQKNPTAFYLCASSDRDRGPGYTFGSGTRLTVV.

Only one count was recorded for this clone. V gene TRBV5-4 combines with J gene TRBJ1-2; unclear D gene. Germline V gene data show CDR1 as SGHNT and CDR2 as YYREEE (reference sequence). The length of the CDR3 is 13 residues. Trimming removed 3 bases from V and 3 bases from J, with 9 bases in between. The chain's CDR3 is CASSWRGDYGYTF. The CDR3 bases are TGTGCCAGCAGCTGGCGGGGTGACTATGGCTACACCTTC.

The chain uses TRBV29-1 and TRBJ1-2, with D possibly TRBD1 on 5 matching bases. Germline assignment: CDR1 SQVTM and CDR2 ANQGSEA. Trimming shortened V by 1 base and J by 8 bases, and 23 bases separated the two germline ends. This CDR3 spans 16 amino acids. This chain's CDR3 is CSVEGGLGAAVGGYTF. Written as DNA, the CDR3 is TGCAGCGTTGAAGGTGGTTTAGGGGCCGCGGTTGGAGGCTACACCTTC.

The chain employs TRBV27 and TRBJ2-3; D is perhaps TRBD1 (6 bases). The germline CDR1 and CDR2 sequences are MNHEY and SMNVEV (reference sequence). Trimming took 1 base from V and 1 from J, leaving 12 bases between them. This CDR3 has 16 amino acids. This chain's CDR3 is CASSLFQGLGTDTQYF. For the CDR3, the DNA is TGTGCCAGCAGTTTATTTCAGGGGCTCGGCACAGATACGCAGTATTTT.

This clone has just one count. This sequence joins TRBV19 and TRBJ2-7, with 10 nucleotides matching TRBD1. The CDR3 is made up of 15 amino acids. Germline V CDR1 and CDR2: LNHDA, SQIVND (reference sequence). The V segment lost 1 base and the J segment 0 bases; nucleotides outside the gene matches: 0. This CDR3 reads CASSIGTGGSYEQYF. In DNA, the CDR3 is TGTGCCAGTAGTATAGGGACAGGGGGCTCCTACGAGCAGTACTTC.

The chain has TRBV12-3 or TRBV12-4 and TRBJ1-2, with TRBD1 as a possible D gene (5 bases). This CDR3 spans 13 amino acids. The V end was cut by 3 bases, the J end by 7 bases, with 12 bases between. The CDR3: CASSFRGVSGYTF. As DNA, the CDR3 is TGTGCCAGCAGTTTTCGGGGGGTGAGTGGCTACACCTTC.

This chain uses TRBV28 with TRBJ1-1; 8 nucleotides match TRBD1. CDR3 length: 14 amino acids. Germline lookup yields CDR1 MDHEN and CDR2 SYDVKM. The ends lost 6 bases at V and 14 bases at J; junction bases unmatched: 17. The chain's CDR3 is CASRPPGQVLKVFF. The CDR3 bases are TGTGCCAGCAGGCCACCGGGACAGGTTTTAAAGGTATTCTTT.